The 22 T cell receptor beta chains below come from one sample, sequenced in a study of blood T cells in healthy people across ages. Next came a second PCR, run for about 7 to 12 cycles, which used a sample-barcoded 5' primer along with a J-beta primer mix. TCRdb used MiXCR to reprocess the 5' RACE reads, holding one entry per CDR3 protein. The sample has some 1.8 million distinct CDR3 sequences, about 39% seen once; the top ten hold approximately 22%. Sequencing was done on a sample of blood. These receptors came from a human donor in good health.

The J gene is TRBJ2-3, the V gene TRBV9; tentatively, D is TRBD2 (7 bases). With 1 base removed from V and 2 bases from J, the gap between germline ends came to 11 bases. Germline CDR1 and CDR2: SGDLS and YYNGEE. CDR3 size: 15 residues. The CDR3 coding sequence is TGTGCCAGCAGCGTAACCGGGGGGCCCACAGATACGCAGTATTTT. This codes for CASSVTGGPTDTQYF.

The rearrangement uses TRBV7-9 and TRBJ2-7; 10 nucleotides align to TRBD1. The V segment lost 5 bases and the J segment 5 bases; nucleotides outside the gene matches: 9. Germline loops: CDR1 SEHNR, CDR2 FQNEAQ (reference sequence). This CDR3 comprises 15 residues. The CDR3 nucleotides are TGTGCCAGCAGCGCACCCGGGACAGGGGCACACGAGCAGTACTTC. Protein product: CASSAPGTGAHEQYF.

About this clonotype: A much larger clone sits a single nucleotide away, making a read error possible. The chain has TRBV12-3 or TRBV12-4 and TRBJ2-1, with D possibly matching TRBD1 (6 bases). CDR3 size: 15 residues. As DNA, the CDR3 is TGTGCCAACAGTTTGTTCGCAGGGGTTTCGCGTGAGCAGTTCTTC. This encodes CANSLFAGVSREQFF.

This chain connects TRBV18 to TRBJ1-2, with D uncertain. Germline V gene lookup returns CDR1 KGHSH and CDR2 LQKENI. Trimming stripped 2 bases from V and 2 bases from J, with 9 bases between. The CDR3 loop spans 14 amino acids. Here the CDR3 reads CASSPGEVNYGYTF. In nucleotides, the CDR3 is TGTGCCAGCTCACCAGGGGAGGTGAACTATGGCTACACCTTC.

The chain recombines TRBV9 with TRBJ2-3; D may match TRBD1 or TRBD2 (6 bases each). Trimming stripped 2 bases from V and 0 bases from J, with 13 bases between. The germline gives CDR1 SGDLS, CDR2 YYNGEE. CDR3 size: 16 residues. In nucleotides, the CDR3 is TGTGCCAGCAGCGTCAGGGGACTTCACAGCACAGATACGCAGTATTTT. Amino acids: CASSVRGLHSTDTQYF.

The chain links TRBV12-3 or TRBV12-4 to TRBJ2-1; D is unclear. Trimming left V 6 bases short and J 6 bases short, with 12 bases between. The CDR3 is 13 amino acids. The CDR3 loop is CASSRGPINEQFF. CDR3 in DNA: TGTGCCAGCAGCCGTGGGCCTATCAATGAGCAGTTCTTC.

Only a few counts were recorded for this clonotype. This chain joins TRBV6-1 and TRBJ2-1; TRBD1 matches at 8 bases. This CDR3 is 14 amino acids long. CDR1 and CDR2 from the germline V gene are MNHNS and SASEGT. The V and J ends lost 5 bases and 5 bases, in that order; junction bases with no gene match: 5. CDR3 DNA: TGTGCCAGCAGTACACAGGGGGACCACAATGAGCAGTTCTTC. As protein: CASSTQGDHNEQFF.

V usage is TRBV5-1 and J usage is TRBJ2-7, with a tentative D call TRBD2 (5 bases). The J call may be in error: the DNA end matches TRBJ2-5 better. The CDR3 contains 15 residues. CDR1 SGHRS and CDR2 YFSETQ come from the germline V gene. As DNA, the CDR3 is TGCGCCAGCAGCTTGGCCTTTGGACTCCAAGAGACCCAGTACTTC. Protein: CASSLAFGLQETQYF.

This clonotype has at least ten counts. The rearrangement joins TRBV5-1 to TRBJ1-1, with 8 bases that match TRBD1. J gave up 3 bases and V 4 bases, and 11 bases lay outside the gene matches. Germline CDR1 is SGHRS and CDR2 is YFSETQ. CDR3 size: 16 residues. The CDR3 nucleotides are TGCGCCAGCAGCCCAGCCCTGACAGGGGCTGACACTGAAGCTTTCTTT. Translation gives CASSPALTGADTEAFF.

The V and J genes are TRBV3-1 and TRBJ1-2; D remains ambiguous. The V and J ends lost 3 bases and 6 bases respectively, with 23 bases between them. Germline values: CDR1 LGHDT, CDR2 YNNKEL (reference sequence). CDR3 length equals 17 residues. This CDR3 reads CASSQGPNRGRGNGYTF. In DNA, the CDR3 is TGTGCCAGCAGCCAGGGTCCTAATCGCGGCAGAGGAAATGGCTACACCTTC.

A few counts support this clonotype. This chain links TRBV20-1 with TRBJ2-7; 9 nucleotides match TRBD2. Per the germline V gene, CDR1 is DFQATT and CDR2 is SNEGSKA (reference sequence). The length of the CDR3 is 16 residues. Unmatched junction bases numbered 13, after V lost 4 bases and J lost 3 bases. CDR3 sequence: CSANPSGAGGFYEQYF. The CDR3 DNA is TGCAGTGCTAACCCCAGTGGAGCGGGGGGTTTCTACGAGCAGTACTTC.

This clonotype has a handful of counts. The rearrangement uses TRBV20-1 and TRBJ2-7, with D tentatively TRBD1 or TRBD2 (5 bases each). Deletions cut 3 bases from V and 3 bases from J, with 9 bases between. CDR3 length: 12 amino acids. Germline V lookup: CDR1 DFQATT, CDR2 SNEGSKA (reference sequence). The CDR3 here is CSASGGYYEQYF. CDR3 in DNA: TGCAGTGCTAGTGGGGGATACTACGAGCAGTACTTC.

This clonotype was detected many times. The CDR3 DNA is TGTGCCAGCAGCCCGCTGGGACAGGGCCCCTACAATGAGCAGTTCTTC. Its protein is CASSPLGQGPYNEQFF. The J gene is TRBJ2-1, the V gene TRBV7-2; 9 bases map to TRBD1. The CDR3 sequence is 16 residues long. With 5 bases clipped from V and 2 bases from J, the junction kept 7 bases outside the gene matches. Per germline, CDR1 SGHTA and CDR2 FQGNSA.

The chain couples TRBV28 to TRBJ1-5; D gene ambiguous. Per the germline V gene, CDR1 is MDHEN and CDR2 is SYDVKM. The CDR3 is 15 amino acids. V shed 0 bases and J shed 0 bases, with 6 bases lying between them. The CDR3 DNA reads as TGTGCCAGCAGTTTATGGTGGAGTAGCAATCAGCCCCAGCATTTT. This translates into CASSLWWSSNQPQHF.

The chain is built from TRBV20-1 and TRBJ2-4; D not certain. V was pared by 6 bases and J by 6 bases, with 15 bases between. Germline loops: CDR1 DFQATT, CDR2 SNEGSKA (reference sequence). The CDR3 sequence is 13 residues long. CDR3 nucleotides: TGCAGTGCCAAGGTGGCCATCTTAAACATTCAGTACTTC. The encoded protein is CSAKVAILNIQYF.

The V gene is TRBV13, the J gene TRBJ1-1; D call uncertain. CDR3 size: 14 residues. From germline, CDR1 is PRHDT and CDR2 FYEKMQ (reference sequence). V was pared by 5 bases and J by 2 bases, with 12 bases between. The DNA of the CDR3 is TGTGCCAGCAGCCCCCAGCGGGTAAACACTGAAGCTTTCTTT. Protein: CASSPQRVNTEAFF.

This chain links TRBV12-3 or TRBV12-4 with TRBJ2-3, with D possibly TRBD2 on 6 matching bases. The CDR3 consists of 15 residues. Trimming stripped 8 bases from V and 0 bases from J, with 15 bases between. Here the CDR3 reads CASRSGASSTDTQYF. The CDR3 DNA sequence: TGTGCCAGCCGGTCGGGAGCGTCTAGCACAGATACGCAGTATTTT.

In its sample, this clonotype was seen a few times. V is TRBV10-3 and J is TRBJ1-2, with D perhaps matching TRBD1 (5 bases). From germline, CDR1 is ENHRY and CDR2 SYGVKD. With 3 bases removed from V and 0 bases from J, the gap between germline ends came to 14 bases. There are 16 residues in the CDR3. CDR3 loop: CAISEFAGKANYGYTF. The CDR3 DNA sequence: TGTGCCATCAGTGAATTCGCAGGGAAGGCTAACTATGGCTACACCTTC.

The CDR3 sequence: CASSLYAISQETQYF. In DNA, the CDR3 is TGCGCCAGCAGCTTGTACGCGATAAGTCAGGAGACCCAGTACTTC. The V call is TRBV5-1, the J call TRBJ2-5, with D unclear. The CDR3 loop spans 15 amino acids. The V end lost 1 base, the J end lost 5 bases, and 15 bases lay between the germline ends. Germline V gene sequence: CDR1 SGHRS, CDR2 YFSETQ.

With respect to this clonotype: Germline and junction disagree at one end, which may indicate a read error. This chain joins TRBV25-1 and TRBJ1-2; tentative D call: TRBD1 (5 bases). This CDR3 is built from 13 residues. Germline CDR1 reads MGHDK; CDR2 reads SYGVNS. The CDR3 is CTSSVGQGYGYTF. The DNA of the CDR3 is TGTACCAGCAGTGTTGGCCAGGGATATGGCTACACCTTC.

This clonotype has only a few counts. The chain is built from TRBV18 and TRBJ2-3; 12 bases are shared with TRBD1. The junction had 3 bases not matched to a gene; V was cut back by 5 bases and J by 9 bases. This CDR3 has 13 residues. Germline CDR1 and CDR2: KGHSH and LQKENI. CDR3 DNA sequence: TGTGCCAGCTCAACAGGGACAGGGGGCACGCAGTATTTT. Its protein is CASSTGTGGTQYF.

This clonotype was counted between two and nine times. The chain combines TRBV6-2 or TRBV6-3 with TRBJ2-1; D unresolved. Germline loops: CDR1 MNHEY, CDR2 SVGEGT. The V gene lost 0 bases and the J gene lost 9 bases, with 6 bases spanning the gap. The CDR3 runs to 12 residues. The CDR3 DNA is TGTGCCAGCAGTTACTCACGGAGTGAGCAGTTCTTC. It is translated as CASSYSRSEQFF.